Sequencing of this TCR beta chain was carried out in a study of cytomegalovirus exposure and HLA in healthy donors. For the study at large: There were 85 million or so unique TCRs (from HLA-typed donors) in an early data release. Findings and limits, study-wide: When analyzed later, a missense DCLRE1C variant was found to be linked to TCR beta V- and J-gene trimming. Among TCR beta chains, those listed as cytomegalovirus-associated numbered about 150. Common viral pathogens seemed to be connected with several of the most significant clusters, according to a later analysis.

Concerning this clone itself: Its antigen remains unidentified.

PCR was performed using 60 Vbeta and 13 Jbeta primers. Profiled with immunoSEQ multiplex PCR; TCRdb holds only in-frame clones, not every one. The sample has some 160,000 clones, roughly four fifths seen once. The CDR3 contains 17 residues. Germline CDR1 and CDR2: SGHAT and FQNNGV. V lost 6 bases, J lost 6 bases, and 12 bases stayed unmatched. The clonotype was recovered from a man between 35 and 55 years old in good health and CMV-seronegative. V and J are TRBV11-2 and TRBJ2-7, with 15 nucleotides matching TRBD2. Sequencing used PBMCs. CDR3 protein: CASSHPKGGLAGGEQYF. In DNA form, the CDR3 reads TGTGCCAGCAGTCACCCCAAGGGGGGACTAGCGGGAGGCGAGCAGTACTTC.